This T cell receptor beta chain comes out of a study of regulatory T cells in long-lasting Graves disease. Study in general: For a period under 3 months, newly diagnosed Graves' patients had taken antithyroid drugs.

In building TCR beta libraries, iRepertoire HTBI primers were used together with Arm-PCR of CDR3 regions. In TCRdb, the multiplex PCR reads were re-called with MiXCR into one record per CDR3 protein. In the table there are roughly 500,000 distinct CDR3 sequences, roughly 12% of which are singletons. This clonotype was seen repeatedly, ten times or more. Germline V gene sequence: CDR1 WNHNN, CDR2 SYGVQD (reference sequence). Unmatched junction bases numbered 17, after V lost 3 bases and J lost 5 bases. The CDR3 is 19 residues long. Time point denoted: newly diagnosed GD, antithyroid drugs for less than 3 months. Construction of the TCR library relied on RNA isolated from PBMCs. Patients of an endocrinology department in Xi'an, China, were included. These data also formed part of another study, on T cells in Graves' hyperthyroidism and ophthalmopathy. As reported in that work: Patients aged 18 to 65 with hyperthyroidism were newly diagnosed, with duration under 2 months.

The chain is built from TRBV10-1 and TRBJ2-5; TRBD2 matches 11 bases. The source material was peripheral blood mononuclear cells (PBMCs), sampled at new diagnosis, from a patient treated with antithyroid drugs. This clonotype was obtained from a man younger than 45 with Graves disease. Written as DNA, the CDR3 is TGCGCCAGCAGTGACTTCTGGGATCTAGCGGGGGGCCCAGCGGAGACCCAGTACTTC. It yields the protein CASSDFWDLAGGPAETQYF.